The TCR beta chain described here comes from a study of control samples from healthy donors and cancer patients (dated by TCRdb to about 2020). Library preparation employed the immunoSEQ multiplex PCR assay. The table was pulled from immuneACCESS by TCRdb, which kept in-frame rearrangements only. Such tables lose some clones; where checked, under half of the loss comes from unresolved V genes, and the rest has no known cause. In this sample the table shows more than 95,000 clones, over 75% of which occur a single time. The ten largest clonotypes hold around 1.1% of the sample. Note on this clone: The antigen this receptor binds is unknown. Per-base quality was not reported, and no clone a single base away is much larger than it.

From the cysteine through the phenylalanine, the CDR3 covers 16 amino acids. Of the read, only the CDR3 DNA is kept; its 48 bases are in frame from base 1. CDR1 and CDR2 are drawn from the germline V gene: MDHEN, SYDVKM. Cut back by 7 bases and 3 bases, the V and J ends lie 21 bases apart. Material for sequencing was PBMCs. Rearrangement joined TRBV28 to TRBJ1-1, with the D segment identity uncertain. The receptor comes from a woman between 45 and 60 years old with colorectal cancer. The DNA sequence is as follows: TGTGCCAGCACCCTTAGACCCCCCAGGCGCCACACTGAAGCTTTCTTT. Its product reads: CASTLRPPRRHTEAFF.